This TCR beta chain comes out of a study of CD8 T cells in Susac syndrome. TCR beta was sequenced from blood CD8+ and CD4+ T cells. Matching for age and sex applied to the controls, who were healthy donors. FACS enriched CD8+ TEMRA cells, while bulk CD8+ and CD4+ were negatively isolated. The RNA input was roughly 0.45 to 1 ug, and it was reverse transcribed with random hexamers. TCR beta CDR3 was amplified by immunoSEQ covering 54 Vbeta and 13 Jbeta. TCRdb reprocessed the immunoSEQ multiplex PCR reads with MiXCR, giving one entry per CDR3 protein. The repertoire holds some 190,000 distinct CDR3 sequences, over 85% seen once, with around 0.1% in the top ten. This TCR was recovered from a human donor in good health. Sequenced material: CD4+ T cells from PBMCs.

CDR3 in amino acids: CASSQGPSGAMDTQYF. The CDR3 DNA reads as TGTGCCAGCAGCCAAGGTCCTAGCGGGGCGATGGATACGCAGTATTTT. The rearrangement joins TRBV3-1 to TRBJ2-3; the match to TRBD2 covers 9 bases. The germline V gene encodes CDR1 LGHDT and CDR2 YNNKEL (reference sequence). The CDR3 is 16 amino acids. With V trimmed by 1 base and J by 6 bases, 8 bases remained unmatched.